The 26 T cell receptor beta chains presented below share a single source sample, sequenced in a study of blood T cell repertoires in COVID-19 (dated by TCRdb to between 2020 and 2021). Receptor amplification or capture employed the immunoSEQ multiplex PCR assay. The table was pulled from immuneACCESS by TCRdb, which kept in-frame rearrangements only. Such tables lose some clones; where checked, under half of the loss comes from unresolved V genes, and the rest has no known cause. The sample data list 50,000 to 65,000 clones, and around 76% of these were observed just once. Roughly 22% of the sample belongs to the ten largest clones. Sequencing was performed on peripheral blood. These receptors were taken from a woman between 55 and 75 years old with acute or convalescent COVID-19.

The rearrangement links TRBV27 to TRBJ2-7; 8 bases match TRBD1. Germline values: CDR1 MNHEY, CDR2 SMNVEV (reference sequence). The CDR3 covers 16 residues. The V gene end was trimmed by 8 bases and the J gene end by 7 bases; junction bases not matched to a gene: 19. The CDR3 here is CASLRLGTGQYAEQYF. CDR3 nucleotides: TGTGCCAGCCTACGGCTAGGGACAGGTCAATACGCAGAGCAGTACTTC.

Concerning this clone: No conserved phenylalanine or tryptophan is present at the end of the CDR3, so a read error is the likely explanation. Because the CDR3's place on the DNA is in doubt, the DNA is left out and the CDR3 is given as listed by TCRdb. The chain joins TRBV9 to TRBJ2-7; the D call TRBD2 from the table was never checked on the DNA. Both ends counted, the CDR3 spans 13 residues. Germline CDR1 is SGDLS and CDR2 is YYNGEE. CDR3: CASSVDLSGDLFY.

The chain employs TRBV2 and TRBJ1-1; unclear D gene. Trimming removed 5 bases from V and 0 bases from J, with 7 bases in between. CDR3 length: 13 amino acids. Per germline, CDR1 SNHLY and CDR2 FYNNEI. The DNA for the CDR3 is TGTGCCAGCAGTTTTCACATGAACACTGAAGCTTTCTTT. This gives the protein CASSFHMNTEAFF. The whole variable domain, filled in from reference TRBV2 and TRBJ1-1, reads EPEVTQTPSHQVTQMGQEVILRCVPISNHLYFYWYRQILGQKVEFLVSFYNNEISEKSEIFDDQFSVERPDGSNFTLKIRSTKLEDSAMYFCASSFHMNTEAFFGQGTRLTVV.

The CDR3 nucleotides are TGTGCCAGCAGTGACGCAGGGGAGAACTATGGCTACACCTTC. The encoded protein is CASSDAGENYGYTF. J is TRBJ1-2 and V is TRBV6-1; perhaps TRBD1 as D (6 bases). Germline V gene sequence: CDR1 MNHNS, CDR2 SASEGT. The CDR3 extends over 14 amino acids. Trimming pared 3 bases from V and 2 bases from J, leaving 10 bases between.

This clone was detected only once. V gene TRBV10-1 combines with J gene TRBJ1-1, with D perhaps TRBD1 (5 bases). V lost 8 bases and J 8 bases, leaving 18 bases between the germline ends. The CDR3 runs to 13 residues. Germline values: CDR1 WNHNN, CDR2 SYGVQD (reference sequence). CDR3 amino acids: CASSREGPSEAFF. CDR3 DNA sequence: TGCGCCAGCTCCCGGGAGGGGCCCTCGGAAGCTTTCTTT.

This rearrangement joins TRBV6-5 to TRBJ1-6; D is undetermined. The CDR3 consists of 13 residues. CDR1 is MNHEY and CDR2 is SVGAGI in the germline V gene. Trimming left V 7 bases short and J 8 bases short, with 12 bases between. The CDR3 spells CASTIKEDSPLHF. The CDR3 nucleotides are TGTGCCAGCACTATAAAAGAAGATTCACCCCTCCACTTT.

The chain carries TRBV7-9 and TRBJ1-3; D gene ambiguous. V lost 1 base to trimming and J lost 0 bases, with 7 bases between them. Germline CDR1 SEHNR, CDR2 FQNEAQ (reference sequence). CDR3 size: 15 residues. CDR3 DNA sequence: TGTGCCAGCAGCTTAGGGGCTAACTCTGGAAACACCATATATTTT. Protein product: CASSLGANSGNTIYF.

The rearrangement links TRBV5-4 to TRBJ2-7; 7 nucleotides agree with TRBD2. The junction had 10 bases not matched to a gene; V was cut back by 4 bases and J by 3 bases. CDR3 length equals 15 residues. Germline CDR1 and CDR2: SGHNT and YYREEE (reference sequence). CDR3: CASSPGGSLSYEQYF. In DNA, the CDR3 is TGTGCCAGCAGCCCGGGGGGAAGCCTTAGCTACGAGCAGTACTTC.

This chain uses TRBV4-1 with TRBJ1-3; 7 nucleotides match TRBD1. Germline V gene data show CDR1 as MGHRA and CDR2 as YSYEKL. The CDR3 totals 17 residues. The V gene end was trimmed by 0 bases and the J gene end by 4 bases; junction bases not matched to a gene: 9. The CDR3 nucleotides read TGCGCCAGCAGCCAAGATCTGGCAGGGGGTGTGGGAAACACCATATATTTT. It translates to CASSQDLAGGVGNTIYF.

The V and J genes are TRBV11-2 and TRBJ1-4, with D unclear. The V end lost 4 bases, the J end lost 6 bases, and 12 bases lay between the germline ends. Germline-derived CDR1 and CDR2 are SGHAT and FQNNGV. The CDR3 runs 14 residues. The CDR3 coding sequence is TGTGCCAGCAGCTCCACCGGGGAGTATGAAAAACTGTTTTTT. It is translated as CASSSTGEYEKLFF.

V is TRBV12-3 or TRBV12-4 and J is TRBJ1-5; D ambiguous. V gave up 4 bases and J gave up 4 bases, with 8 bases separating them. This CDR3 comprises 13 residues. The CDR3 nucleotides are TGTGCCAGCAGTTATCAGGTAAATCAGCCCCAGCATTTT. Amino acids: CASSYQVNQPQHF.

The chain employs TRBV2 and TRBJ1-1; D is perhaps TRBD1 (6 bases). CDR1 and CDR2 (germline): SNHLY, FYNNEI. The CDR3 runs to 14 residues. Trimming cost V 5 bases and J 6 bases, with 16 bases left between them. CDR3 DNA: TGTGCCAGCAGTTACACAGGGAGTGAGGCTGAAGCTTTCTTT. This encodes CASSYTGSEAEAFF.

The V call is TRBV18, the J call TRBJ2-1, with 11 bases that match TRBD2. Germline V gives CDR1 KGHSH, CDR2 LQKENI. The CDR3 totals 18 residues. J gave up 7 bases and V 3 bases, and 14 bases lay outside the gene matches. The CDR3 DNA sequence: TGTGCCAGCTCACCCACCGGGATAGCGGGGGGGCATGGAAATGAGCAGTTCTTC. Amino acid sequence: CASSPTGIAGGHGNEQFF.

The rearrangement links TRBV6-2 or TRBV6-3 to TRBJ1-2, with 8 positions matching TRBD1. This CDR3 has 12 amino acids. V was clipped by 4 bases and J by 8 bases; unmatched bases: 3. CDR1 and CDR2 (germline): MNHEY, SVGEGT. The CDR3 is CASSSGQGGYTF. The DNA of the CDR3 is TGTGCCAGCAGTTCTGGACAGGGCGGCTACACCTTC.

This clone is a singleton in its sample. The chain is built from TRBV7-9 and TRBJ2-5; D gene unclear. Germline CDR1 reads SEHNR; CDR2 reads FQNEAQ (reference sequence). The CDR3 covers 14 residues. V dropped 1 base and J dropped 2 bases, with 8 bases sitting between them. CDR3 sequence (DNA): TGTGCCAGCAGCTTAGATGCAGAACAAGAGACCCAGTACTTC. It is translated as CASSLDAEQETQYF.

The chain couples TRBV19 to TRBJ2-7; 9 bases map to TRBD1. J lost 1 base, V lost 7 bases, and 5 bases had no gene match. The germline V gene encodes CDR1 LNHDA and CDR2 SQIVND (reference sequence). The CDR3 consists of 14 residues. The CDR3 DNA reads as TGTGCCAGTACCCCGGGACAGGGTTCCTACGAGCAGTACTTC. Protein product: CASTPGQGSYEQYF.

The chain joins TRBV19 to TRBJ1-5, with TRBD1 identical over 12 bases. CDR3 length: 16 residues. The V gene's germline CDR1 is LNHDA and CDR2 SQIVND (reference sequence). Trimming removed 3 bases from V and 5 bases from J; junction bases left unmatched: 5. The CDR3 loop reads CASSIGDRGRDQPQHF. CDR3 bases: TGTGCCAGTAGTATTGGGGACAGGGGGCGCGATCAGCCCCAGCATTTT.

The genes are TRBV11-3 and TRBJ2-3, with TRBD2 matching over 12 bases. V lost 4 bases and J lost 0; bases outside the gene matches: 8. This CDR3 region has 18 residues. The germline V gene encodes CDR1 SGHNT and CDR2 YENEEA. CDR3 DNA: TGTGCCAGCAGCTCCGGACTAGCGGGGACTTCTAGCACAGATACGCAGTATTTT. It specifies CASSSGLAGTSSTDTQYF.

V usage is TRBV7-3 and J usage is TRBJ2-1; TRBD2 matches 10 bases. The V and J ends lost 5 bases and 2 bases, in that order; junction bases with no gene match: 6. The CDR3 length is 16 residues. Germline CDR1 SGHTA, CDR2 FQGTGA. CDR3 DNA sequence: TGTGCCAGCAGCGATGCCCTAGCGGGGGCCTACAATGAGCAGTTCTTC. Protein sequence: CASSDALAGAYNEQFF.

This clone was seen just once. This sequence joins TRBV6-5 and TRBJ2-1, with D possibly TRBD1 on 5 matching bases. This CDR3 has 16 residues. Germline CDR1 and CDR2: MNHEY and SVGAGI. V was cut by 2 bases and J by 6 bases, with 17 bases left in between. This CDR3 reads CASSYAIGDRPNEQFF. In DNA form, the CDR3 reads TGTGCCAGCAGTTACGCTATAGGGGATCGGCCCAATGAGCAGTTCTTC.

In the case of this clone: Its ends do not fully match the called genes, so a read error is possible. The genes are TRBV7-7 and TRBJ2-5, with 7 nucleotides matching TRBD2. The CDR3 spans 15 residues. Germline lookup yields CDR1 SSHAT and CDR2 FNYEAQ (reference sequence). This chain's CDR3 is CASSLDTGGQETQYF. CDR3 sequence (DNA): TGTGCTAGCAGCTTAGATACGGGGGGCCAAGAGACCCAGTACTTC. Combining the CDR3 with reference TRBV7-7 and TRBJ2-5 gives the whole variable domain GAGVSQSPRYKVTKRGQDVTLRCDPISSHATLYWYQQALGQGPEFLTYFNYEAQPDKSGLPSDRFSAERPEGSISTLTIQRTEQRDSAMYRCASSLDTGGQETQYFGPGTRLLVL.

This chain connects TRBV11-3 to TRBJ2-1, with TRBD2 as a possible D gene (7 bases). This CDR3 is built from 15 residues. Trimming left V 4 bases short and J 9 bases short, with 19 bases between. The germline CDR1 and CDR2 sequences are SGHNT and YENEEA. The DNA for the CDR3 is TGTGCCAGCAGCTCTAGTGGGGTTCGGGGGGCTGAGCAGTTCTTC. This codes for CASSSSGVRGAEQFF. The complete variable domain, with remaining parts taken from reference TRBV11-3 and TRBJ2-1, reads EAGVVQSPRYKIIEKKQPVAFWCNPISGHNTLYWYLQNLGQGPELLIRYENEEAVDDSQLPKDRFSAERLKGVDSTLKIQPAELGDSAVYLCASSSSGVRGAEQFFGPGTRLTVL.

The CDR3 is CASSIKRTVNTEAFF. CDR3 DNA sequence: TGTGCCAGTAGTATCAAAAGGACAGTGAACACTGAAGCTTTCTTT. The V gene is TRBV19, the J gene TRBJ1-1, with D possibly matching TRBD1 (6 bases). Germline V lookup: CDR1 LNHDA, CDR2 SQIVND (reference sequence). The CDR3 runs to 15 residues. Deletions cut 3 bases from V and 0 bases from J, with 11 bases between.

This clone occurred a few times. The chain uses TRBV28 and TRBJ1-5, with a tentative D call TRBD1 (6 bases). The length of the CDR3 is 14 residues. From germline, CDR1 is MDHEN and CDR2 SYDVKM. V was shortened by 2 bases and J by 7 bases, with 12 bases between the two germline ends. CDR3: CASSLRGGGQPQHF. The CDR3 DNA reads TGTGCCAGCAGTTTACGAGGGGGGGGACAGCCCCAGCATTTT.

This clone was counted only a few times. The chain has TRBV3-1 (or the pseudogene TRBV3-2) and TRBJ1-3; 7 bases line up with TRBD1. The germline gives CDR1 LGHDT, CDR2 YNNKEL (reference sequence). J lost 0 bases, V lost 4 bases, and 3 bases had no gene match. CDR3 length: 15 amino acids. The CDR3 region is CASSRDRLSGNTIYF. The DNA for the CDR3 is TGTGCCAGCAGCCGGGACAGACTCTCTGGAAACACCATATATTTT.

This clone was found a few times. The chain combines TRBV5-4 with TRBJ2-2; the D gene is possibly TRBD1 (5 bases). The V and J ends lost 4 bases and 7 bases respectively, with 14 bases between them. CDR1 is SGHNT and CDR2 is YYREEE in the germline V gene (reference sequence). This CDR3 region has 14 residues. This CDR3 is CASSDQGWGGELFF. DNA of the CDR3: TGTGCCAGCAGCGACCAGGGATGGGGCGGGGAGCTGTTTTTT.